The 4 T cell receptor beta chains below come from one sample, sequenced in a study of blood T cells in healthy people across ages. The authors ran a second PCR of about 7 to 11 cycles using a sample-barcoded 5' primer and a J-beta primer mix. Via MiXCR, TCRdb re-called the 5' RACE reads, giving one row per CDR3 protein. The sample lists some 1,800,000 distinct CDR3 sequences; approximately 40% were seen once. The material sequenced was blood. The receptors stem from a human donor in good health.

The J gene is TRBJ2-1, the V gene TRBV9, with D maybe TRBD2 (5 bases). This CDR3 region has 16 residues. CDR1 is SGDLS and CDR2 is YYNGEE in the germline V gene. V was shortened by 4 bases and J by 4 bases, with 18 bases between the two germline ends. The CDR3 is CASSPLVRGYYNEQFF. DNA of the CDR3: TGTGCCAGCAGCCCTCTAGTCAGAGGGTATTACAATGAGCAGTTCTTC. Full variable domain (remainder filled in from reference TRBV9 and TRBJ2-1): DSGVTQTPKHLITATGQRVTLRCSPRSGDLSVYWYQQSLDQGLQFLIQYYNGEERAKGNILERFSAQQFPDLHSELNLSSLELGDSALYFCASSPLVRGYYNEQFFGPGTRLTVL.

There are a few counts of this clonotype. The V and J genes are TRBV5-1 and TRBJ1-2; 11 bases map to TRBD1. This CDR3 spans 15 amino acids. V shed 4 bases, J shed 4 bases, and the junction held 6 bases outside the gene matches. The V gene's germline CDR1 is SGHRS and CDR2 YFSETQ. The CDR3 coding sequence is TGCGCCAGCAGCCCGGGACAGGGGGTCAGCTATGGCTACACCTTC. It is translated as CASSPGQGVSYGYTF.

The gene calls are TRBV6-6 and TRBJ1-5; D remains unclear. This CDR3 spans 12 amino acids. The germline V gene has CDR1 MNHNY and CDR2 SVGAGI (reference sequence). V lost 5 bases to trimming and J lost 11 bases, with 13 bases between them. CDR3 in amino acids: CASSSHSGSQHF. CDR3 nucleotide sequence: TGTGCCAGCAGTAGTCACTCGGGCTCCCAGCATTTT.

This clonotype has ten or more counts. The CDR3 here is CASSRDTSEQFF. The CDR3 DNA reads as TGTGCCAGCAGCCGAGACACGAGTGAGCAGTTCTTC. This chain links TRBV7-2 with TRBJ2-1, with D hard to call. The length of the CDR3 is 12 residues. Germline V gives CDR1 SGHTA, CDR2 FQGNSA. V shed 5 bases and J shed 9 bases, with 11 bases lying between them.